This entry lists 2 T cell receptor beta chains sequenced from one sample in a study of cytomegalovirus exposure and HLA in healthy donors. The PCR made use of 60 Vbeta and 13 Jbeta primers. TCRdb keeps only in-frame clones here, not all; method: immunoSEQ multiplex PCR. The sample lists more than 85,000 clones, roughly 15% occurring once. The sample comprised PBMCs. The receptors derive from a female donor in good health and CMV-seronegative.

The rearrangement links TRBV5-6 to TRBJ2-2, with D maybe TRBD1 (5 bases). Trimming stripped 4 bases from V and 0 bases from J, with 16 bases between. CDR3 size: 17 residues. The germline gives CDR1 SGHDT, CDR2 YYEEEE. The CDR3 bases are TGTGCCAGCAGCGCCAGGGTCCGAAAAACGAACACCGGGGAGCTGTTTTTT. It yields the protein CASSARVRKTNTGELFF.

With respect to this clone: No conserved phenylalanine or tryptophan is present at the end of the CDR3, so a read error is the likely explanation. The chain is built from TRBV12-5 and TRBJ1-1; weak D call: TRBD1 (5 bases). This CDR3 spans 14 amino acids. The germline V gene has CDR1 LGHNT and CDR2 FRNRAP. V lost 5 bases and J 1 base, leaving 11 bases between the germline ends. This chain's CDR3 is CASGPQGRNTEAFV. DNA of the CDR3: TGTGCTAGTGGTCCCCAGGGAAGGAACACTGAAGCTTTCGTT.